Listed below are T cell receptor beta chains from one sample, sequenced in a study of blood T cell repertoires in COVID-19. Profiled with immunoSEQ multiplex PCR; TCRdb holds only in-frame clones, not every one. The sample contains some 310,000 clones, roughly 86% of which appear only once. Sequenced sample: PBMCs or T cells enriched from blood (not recorded which). The source of these receptors is a woman in her 30s who had recovered from COVID-19. CDR3s include the opening cysteine and the closing phenylalanine or tryptophan. A D gene is named only where the DNA matches it firmly. For some rows the clone size is stated as once, few or many, or as a class when expanded; others skip it.

>.|TRBV4-1|.|TRBJ2-6
CASSQDLGTGANVLTF
TGCGCCAGCAGCCAAGATCTAGGAACTGGGGCCAACGTCCTGACTTTC
>.|TRBV10-3|TRBD1|TRBJ2-7
CAISVAPGGNEQYF
TGTGCCATCAGTGTCGCCCCAGGGGGCAACGAGCAGTACTTC
>.|TRBV6-1|TRBD1|TRBJ1-5
CASSDPGTGGGSNQPQHF
TGTGCCAGCAGTGATCCCGGGACAGGGGGAGGAAGCAATCAGCCCCAGCATTTT
>.|TRBV4-1|.|TRBJ1-1
CASSQSPTGNMNTEAFF
TGCGCCAGCAGCCAATCTCCGACGGGGAACATGAACACTGAAGCTTTCTTT
>.|TRBV5-3|.|TRBJ2-3
CARSSGAVITDTQYF
TGTGCCAGAAGCTCCGGAGCGGTGATCACAGATACGCAGTATTTT
>.|TRBV4-1|.|TRBJ2-1
CASSIGGGPAVDEQFF
TGCGCCAGCAGCATCGGAGGAGGGCCAGCGGTAGATGAGCAGTTCTTC
>.|TRBV7-9|.|TRBJ1-4
CASRRTPETSEKLFF
TGTGCCAGCAGACGAACCCCCGAAACAAGTGAAAAACTGTTTTTT
>.|TRBV19|.|TRBJ1-1
CASTISGARTEAFF
TGTGCCAGTACAATCTCTGGGGCGCGCACTGAAGCTTTCTTT
>once|TRBV30|TRBD1|TRBJ2-7
CAWSVILGQGVPISYEQYF
TGTGCCTGGAGTGTAATCCTGGGACAGGGGGTCCCGATCTCCTACGAGCAGTACTTC
>.|TRBV2|TRBD1|TRBJ1-6
CASSPRQGGDSPLHF
TGTGCCAGCAGCCCCAGACAGGGGGGGGATTCACCCCTCCACTTT
>.|TRBV5-1|TRBD2|TRBJ2-7
CASSTPGLYSYEQYF
TGCGCCAGCAGCACGCCGGGACTATACTCCTACGAGCAGTACTTC
>.|TRBV7-2|.|TRBJ2-2
CASSDWDQGGTGELFF
TGTGCCAGCAGCGACTGGGACCAAGGGGGCACCGGGGAGCTGTTTTTT
>.|TRBV7-9|TRBD1|TRBJ2-5
CASSDRGTRHQETQYF
TGTGCCAGCAGCGACAGGGGGACGAGACATCAAGAGACCCAGTACTTC
>.|TRBV9|TRBD1|TRBJ1-1
CASSVGDRVNTEAFF
TGTGCCAGCAGCGTAGGGGACAGGGTGAACACTGAAGCTTTCTTT
>.|TRBV29-1|TRBD1|TRBJ1-2
CSAMKVGDRTYGYTF
TGCAGCGCGATGAAGGTAGGGGACAGAACCTATGGCTACACCTTC
>.|TRBV7-9|.|TRBJ1-1
CASSRGTEAFF
TGTGCCAGCAGCCGAGGCACTGAAGCTTTCTTT
>.|TRBV29-1|TRBD1|TRBJ1-3
CSGVTGSSGNTIYF
TGCAGCGGAGTGACAGGGTCCTCTGGAAACACCATATATTTT
>.|TRBV28|TRBD2|TRBJ2-7
CASSFPAGTSGLISYEQYF
TGTGCCAGCAGTTTCCCCGCCGGGACTAGCGGCTTGATATCCTACGAGCAGTACTTC
>once|TRBV6-2/TRBV6-3|TRBD2|TRBJ2-7
CASSFTPGLADYYEQYF
TGTGCCAGCAGTTTTACTCCGGGACTAGCGGATTATTACGAGCAGTACTTC
>.|TRBV19|.|TRBJ2-3
CASSTTRRRNTQYF
TGTGCCAGTAGCACAACTAGGAGGAGGAATACGCAGTATTTT
>few|TRBV6-5|.|TRBJ1-2
CASSMGHPPTNGYTF
TGTGCCAGCAGTATGGGACACCCACCAACTAATGGCTACACCTTC
>.|TRBV15|TRBD1|TRBJ1-5
CATLPGQGALYYSNQPQHF
TGTGCCACGTTACCGGGACAGGGGGCCCTTTATTATAGCAATCAGCCCCAGCATTTT
>.|TRBV29-1|TRBD1|TRBJ1-2
CSVEGTGGNYGYTF
TGCAGCGTGGAGGGGACAGGGGGCAACTATGGCTACACCTTC
>.|TRBV27|.|TRBJ1-6
CASSPRGDNSPLHF
TGTGCCAGCAGTCCTAGGGGTGACAATTCACCCCTCCACTTT
>.|TRBV28|TRBD1|TRBJ2-7
CASSLRSLLVDRGLSYEQYF
TGTGCCAGCAGTTTACGGAGTCTGCTAGTCGACAGGGGTCTTTCCTACGAGCAGTACTTC
>.|TRBV7-9|.|TRBJ1-1
CASSPPAPRAEAFF
TGTGCCAGCAGCCCACCCGCCCCGCGCGCTGAAGCTTTCTTT
>.|TRBV18|TRBD1|TRBJ2-7
CASSPTGQAYEQYF
TGTGCCAGCTCACCCACGGGACAGGCCTACGAGCAGTACTTC
>.|TRBV7-9|TRBD1|TRBJ1-2
CASSYRDRGRIAYGYTF
TGTGCCAGCAGCTATAGGGACAGGGGGCGCATTGCCTATGGCTACACCTTC
>once|TRBV27|.|TRBJ2-7
CASSLSGGNNYEQYF
TGTGCCAGCAGTTTATCGGGGGGTAACAACTACGAGCAGTACTTC
>few|TRBV28|TRBD1|TRBJ1-2
CASSIWTGDATGYTF
TGTGCCAGCAGTATCTGGACAGGGGATGCGACTGGCTACACCTTC
>.|TRBV5-6|.|TRBJ1-6
CASAGFYNSPLHF
TGTGCCAGCGCGGGGTTCTATAATTCACCCCTCCACTTT
>.|TRBV10-3|.|TRBJ1-2
CAISQKPYGYTF
TGTGCCATCAGTCAGAAACCCTATGGCTACACCTTC
>.|TRBV4-3|.|TRBJ1-1
CASSQVWQANTEAFF
TGCGCCAGCAGCCAAGTTTGGCAGGCAAACACTGAAGCTTTCTTT
>.|TRBV5-1|.|TRBJ1-2
CASSLTGSNYGYTF
TGCGCCAGCAGCTTGACAGGATCTAACTATGGCTACACCTTC
>.|TRBV5-1|.|TRBJ2-4
CASSLELQDIQYF
TGCGCCAGCAGCTTGGAGCTTCAGGACATTCAGTACTTC
>.|TRBV19|.|TRBJ2-1
CASSLQGGNEQFF
TGTGCCAGTAGTCTACAGGGTGGCAATGAGCAGTTCTTC
>.|TRBV5-1|TRBD2|TRBJ2-1
CASSLVLAGVGDEQFF
TGCGCCAGCAGCTTGGTTTTAGCGGGAGTAGGGGATGAGCAGTTCTTC
>.|TRBV28|TRBD1|TRBJ1-5
CASSAPQGESEDQPQHF
TGTGCCAGCAGTGCCCCCCAGGGGGAATCTGAGGATCAGCCCCAGCATTTT
>.|TRBV5-5|TRBD1|TRBJ1-2
CASSLTPRTGDGGYTF
TGTGCCAGCAGCTTGACTCCCCGGACAGGGGATGGTGGCTACACCTTC
>.|TRBV7-8|TRBD1|TRBJ1-1
CASSSGGPGHNTEAFF
TGTGCCAGCAGCTCAGGGGGACCGGGACACAACACTGAAGCTTTCTTT
>.|TRBV2|.|TRBJ1-2
CASSEDTQGGYTF
TGTGCCAGCAGTGAAGATACCCAGGGTGGCTACACCTTC
>.|TRBV5-1|TRBD2|TRBJ2-7
CASSLGFSGGPSYEQYF
TGCGCCAGCAGCTTGGGGTTCTCGGGAGGCCCCTCCTACGAGCAGTACTTC
>.|TRBV28|.|TRBJ2-5
CASSQQGQETQYF
TGTGCCAGCAGCCAACAGGGTCAAGAGACCCAGTACTTC
>.|TRBV12-5|.|TRBJ2-3
CASGLGQGFRDTQYF
TGTGCTAGTGGTTTGGGGCAGGGCTTCCGAGATACGCAGTATTTT
>.|TRBV3-1/TRBV3-2|.|TRBJ1-3
CASSQDRVPSGNTIYF
TGTGCCAGCAGCCAAGATAGAGTCCCTTCTGGAAACACCATATATTTT
>.|TRBV6-6|.|TRBJ2-1
CASRSSGESNEQFF
TGTGCCAGCAGATCCTCCGGAGAGTCCAATGAGCAGTTCTTC
>.|TRBV3-1/TRBV3-2|TRBD2|TRBJ2-1
CASSQGFPFASGSYEQFF
TGTGCCAGCAGCCAGGGGTTTCCTTTCGCTAGCGGGAGTTATGAGCAGTTCTTC
>.|TRBV5-1|TRBD1|TRBJ1-1
CASSITGDTEAFF
TGCGCCAGCAGCATAACAGGGGACACTGAAGCTTTCTTT
>.|TRBV7-3|.|TRBJ1-2
CASSYPGGIGGYTF
TGTGCCAGCAGCTATCCCGGGGGGATCGGGGGCTACACCTTC
>.|TRBV5-4|.|TRBJ2-7
CASSRFDGGREQYF
TGTGCCAGCAGCCGCTTTGACGGAGGGCGCGAGCAGTACTTC
>.|TRBV5-6|.|TRBJ2-7
CASSAGASVSYEQYF
TGTGCCAGCAGCGCCGGGGCTAGCGTCTCCTACGAGCAGTACTTC
>.|TRBV7-2|.|TRBJ1-5
CASSTGDLNQPQHF
TGTGCCAGCAGCACAGGAGACCTTAATCAGCCCCAGCATTTT
>.|TRBV11-2|.|TRBJ2-7
CASSLDRVVTYEQYF
TGTGCCAGCAGCTTAGATCGAGTAGTTACCTACGAGCAGTACTTC
>few|TRBV14|.|TRBJ1-5
CASSQTSSQPQHF
TGTGCCAGCAGCCAAACCAGTTCCCAGCCCCAGCATTTT
>.|TRBV13|.|TRBJ2-1
CASSPPRFSEEQFF
TGTGCCAGCAGCCCCCCTAGGTTCAGCGAGGAGCAGTTCTTC